This TCR beta chain was captured in a study of cytomegalovirus exposure and HLA in healthy donors. Method: immunoSEQ multiplex PCR; TCRdb's copy keeps in-frame clones and lacks some. The sample yields some 49,000 clones, 85% to 95% seen once. Findings of the study overall: While the bulk of TCR sequences proved rare, some public TCRs turned up in many donors. Under in vitro conditions, a few CMV-associated chains were confirmed as specific for CMV antigens. The classifier reportedly diagnosed cytomegalovirus status with high sensitivity and specificity.

As for this clone: Its antigen is undetermined.

The germline gives CDR1 MDHEN, CDR2 SYDVKM. This CDR3 is 17 amino acids long. The V and J ends lost 4 bases and 0 bases, in that order; junction bases with no gene match: 8. The specimen was PBMCs. The sequence was obtained from a man younger than 35 in good health and CMV-seronegative. This sequence joins TRBV28 and TRBJ1-5, with 8 bases aligning to TRBD1. The CDR3 DNA reads as TGTGCCAGCAGTTCCCCGGGACAGGACAATAGCAATCAGCCCCAGCATTTT. Its translation is CASSSPGQDNSNQPQHF.